This T cell receptor (beta chain) was profiled in a study of shared clonotypes between healthy human individuals. Germline lookup yields CDR1 SGDLS and CDR2 YYNGEE. V shed 2 bases and J 4 bases; nucleotides not matched to a gene: 7. The CDR3 sequence is 16 residues long. Clones were read by immunoSEQ multiplex PCR, and TCRdb kept only the in-frame ones, dropping some. This table has around 1.6 million clones, 95% to 99% appearing once. The gene calls are TRBV9 and TRBJ2-1; TRBD2 matches at 9 bases. This receptor was obtained from a man aged 25 to 40 in good health. Sequences were obtained from naive CD4+ T cells sorted from blood. Subset denoted: CD45RA+ positively selected. The CDR3 DNA is TGTGCCAGCAGCGTTGGCGGGAGGGCCACTTACAATGAGCAGTTCTTC. It codes for CASSVGGRATYNEQFF.